This T cell receptor beta chain was found in a study of T cell changes during pregnancy in multiple sclerosis. The CDR3 contains 16 residues. The germline V gene has CDR1 MNHNY and CDR2 SVGAGI (reference sequence). J gave up 3 bases and V 5 bases, and 5 bases lay outside the gene matches. Assay used: immunoSEQ multiplex PCR; TCRdb lists only in-frame clones, some missing. This sample has roughly 79,000 clones, with around nine tenths found just once. This chain connects TRBV6-6 to TRBJ2-2; 11 bases agree with TRBD1. This TCR was sampled from a female donor with multiple sclerosis, enrolled in a pregnancy study. Sample: CD4+ T cells from peripheral blood mononuclear cells, taken before pregnancy. The CDR3 DNA follows: TGTGCCAGCAGTCGATCGGGACAGGGGGACACCGGGGAGCTGTTTTTT. This translates into CASSRSGQGDTGELFF.